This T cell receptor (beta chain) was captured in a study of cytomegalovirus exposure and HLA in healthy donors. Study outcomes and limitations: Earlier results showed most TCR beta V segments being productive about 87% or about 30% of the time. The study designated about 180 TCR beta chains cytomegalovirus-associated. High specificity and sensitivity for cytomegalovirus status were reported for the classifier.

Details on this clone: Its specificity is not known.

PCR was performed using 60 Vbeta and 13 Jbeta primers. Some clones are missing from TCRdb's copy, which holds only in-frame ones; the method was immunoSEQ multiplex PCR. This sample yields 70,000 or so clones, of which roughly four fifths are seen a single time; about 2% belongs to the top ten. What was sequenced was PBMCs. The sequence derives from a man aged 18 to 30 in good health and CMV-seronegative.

The CDR3 here is CASSWGLANGELFF. CDR3 bases: TGTGCCAGCAGTTGGGGACTAGCGAACGGGGAGCTGTTTTTT. V is TRBV27 and J is TRBJ2-2, with 10 nucleotides matching TRBD2. CDR1 is MNHEY and CDR2 is SMNVEV in the germline V gene (reference sequence). V gave up 4 bases and J gave up 7 bases; unmatched junction bases: 3. The CDR3 has 14 residues.